A selection of T cell receptor beta chains follows, all from one sample in a study of shared clonotypes between healthy human individuals. Clones were read by immunoSEQ multiplex PCR, and TCRdb kept only the in-frame ones, dropping some. Of about 2.5 million clones listed, roughly 92% are singletons. The sample consisted of naive CD4+ T cells from PBMCs. The receptors were gathered from a man aged 18 to 29 in good health. Some clones in this sample may be carry-over from other donors' samples. Each CDR3 is given with its conserved first and last residue. Fields, in order: clone size, D gene, V gene, J gene, CDR3 DNA, CDR3 protein. A D gene is named only where the DNA matches it firmly. Rows give clone size only sometimes, using once, few, many, or a class for an expanded clone.

clone size: -; D gene: -; V gene: TRBV5-1; J gene: TRBJ2-2; CDR3 DNA: TGCGCCAGCAGCTTGGAGAACGGGGAGCTGTTTTTT; CDR3 protein: CASSLENGELFF
clone size: -; D gene: -; V gene: TRBV7-8; J gene: TRBJ1-4; CDR3 DNA: TGTGCCAGCAGCCCCCGGCAAAATGAAAAACTGTTTTTT; CDR3 protein: CASSPRQNEKLFF
clone size: -; D gene: -; V gene: TRBV19; J gene: TRBJ2-5; CDR3 DNA: TGTGCCAGTAGTATAGGGGTTTCCGAGACCCAGTACTTC; CDR3 protein: CASSIGVSETQYF
clone size: -; D gene: -; V gene: TRBV28; J gene: TRBJ1-1; CDR3 DNA: TGTGCCAGCAGCCCGAGGCCCGGGGAAGCTTTCTTT; CDR3 protein: CASSPRPGEAFF
clone size: once; D gene: -; V gene: TRBV5-1; J gene: TRBJ2-3; CDR3 DNA: TGCGCCAGCAGCTTGATAGGGGGTGGCACAGATACGCAGTATTTT; CDR3 protein: CASSLIGGGTDTQYF
clone size: -; D gene: TRBD1; V gene: TRBV6-4; J gene: TRBJ2-7; CDR3 DNA: TGTGCCAGCAGGGACAGGGGGCCCTTCTCCTACGAGCAGTACTTC; CDR3 protein: CASRDRGPFSYEQYF
clone size: -; D gene: -; V gene: TRBV18; J gene: TRBJ2-7; CDR3 DNA: TGTGCCAGCTCACCACGGGCGGATACTTACGAGCAGTACTTC; CDR3 protein: CASSPRADTYEQYF
clone size: -; D gene: -; V gene: TRBV5-1; J gene: TRBJ2-2; CDR3 DNA: TGCGCCAGCAGCCGACAGGAGAACACCGGGGAGCTGTTTTTT; CDR3 protein: CASSRQENTGELFF
clone size: -; D gene: TRBD2; V gene: TRBV5-1; J gene: TRBJ2-3; CDR3 DNA: TGCGCCAGCAGCTTCGGACTAGCCCCAGATACGCAGTATTTT; CDR3 protein: CASSFGLAPDTQYF
clone size: -; D gene: -; V gene: TRBV19; J gene: TRBJ1-5; CDR3 DNA: TGTGCCAGTAGTACCCGGGACAAAACCGATCAGCCCCAGCATTTT; CDR3 protein: CASSTRDKTDQPQHF
clone size: -; D gene: -; V gene: TRBV25-1; J gene: TRBJ2-3; CDR3 DNA: TGTGCCAGCAGTGTTCTGGGGGGAATCACAGATACGCAGTATTTT; CDR3 protein: CASSVLGGITDTQYF
clone size: -; D gene: -; V gene: TRBV11-2; J gene: TRBJ2-7; CDR3 DNA: TGTGCCAGCAGCTTAGTGGCTGGGTACGAGCAGTACTTC; CDR3 protein: CASSLVAGYEQYF
clone size: -; D gene: TRBD2; V gene: TRBV7-3; J gene: TRBJ2-7; CDR3 DNA: TGTGCCAGCAGCGTCACTAGCGGGGCTTACTACGAGCAGTACTTC; CDR3 protein: CASSVTSGAYYEQYF
clone size: -; D gene: -; V gene: TRBV7-9; J gene: TRBJ2-2; CDR3 DNA: TGTGCCAGCAGCCTTGGGGGCTACACCGGGGAGCTGTTTTTT; CDR3 protein: CASSLGGYTGELFF
clone size: -; D gene: TRBD1; V gene: TRBV5-1; J gene: TRBJ1-4; CDR3 DNA: TGCGCCAGCAGCTTGTCGACAGGGCCTAATGAAAAACTGTTTTTT; CDR3 protein: CASSLSTGPNEKLFF
clone size: -; D gene: TRBD1; V gene: TRBV19; J gene: TRBJ1-4; CDR3 DNA: TGTGCCAGTAGTCCGCGGACAGGTACAAATGAAAAACTGTTTTTT; CDR3 protein: CASSPRTGTNEKLFF
clone size: -; D gene: -; V gene: TRBV18; J gene: TRBJ1-5; CDR3 DNA: TGTGCCAGCTCAACCGCCGGGGACCCGGGGCAGCCCCAGCATTTT; CDR3 protein: CASSTAGDPGQPQHF
clone size: once; D gene: TRBD2; V gene: TRBV5-1; J gene: TRBJ2-3; CDR3 DNA: TGCGCCAGCGGGGGACTAGCGGGAGTTATAGATACGCAGTATTTT; CDR3 protein: CASGGLAGVIDTQYF
clone size: once; D gene: TRBD2; V gene: TRBV5-4; J gene: TRBJ2-3; CDR3 DNA: TGTGCCAGCAGCTTGGCACTAGCGGGGACAGATACGCAGTATTTT; CDR3 protein: CASSLALAGTDTQYF
clone size: -; D gene: TRBD2; V gene: TRBV5-4; J gene: TRBJ2-1; CDR3 DNA: TGTGCCAGCAGCTTTCAGCGGGAGAGGAATGAGCAGTTCTTC; CDR3 protein: CASSFQRERNEQFF
clone size: -; D gene: -; V gene: TRBV10-1; J gene: TRBJ2-7; CDR3 DNA: TGCGCCAGCAGTGAGTCGAAGGCAGACCTAAACTACGAGCAGTACTTC; CDR3 protein: CASSESKADLNYEQYF
clone size: -; D gene: TRBD2; V gene: TRBV10-1; J gene: TRBJ2-1; CDR3 DNA: TGCGCCAGCAGTGAGTCGAGGGGTCGGGGACTAGCTTACAATGAGCAGTTCTTC; CDR3 protein: CASSESRGRGLAYNEQFF
clone size: -; D gene: -; V gene: TRBV7-3; J gene: TRBJ2-2; CDR3 DNA: TGTGCCAGCAGCTTAGTACTAAGAGGCGGGGAGCTGTTTTTT; CDR3 protein: CASSLVLRGGELFF
clone size: -; D gene: -; V gene: TRBV19; J gene: TRBJ1-2; CDR3 DNA: TGTGCCAGTAGTACCGCAGGAGGGTTGGGCTATGGCTACACCTTC; CDR3 protein: CASSTAGGLGYGYTF
clone size: -; D gene: TRBD2; V gene: TRBV5-1; J gene: TRBJ2-1; CDR3 DNA: TGCGCCAGCAGCTTGGAGTCTAGCGGAGACAATGAGCAGTTCTTC; CDR3 protein: CASSLESSGDNEQFF
clone size: once; D gene: -; V gene: TRBV7-9; J gene: TRBJ1-4; CDR3 DNA: TGTGCCAGCAGCCTTATTCAGGGTACAAATGAAAAACTGTTTTTT; CDR3 protein: CASSLIQGTNEKLFF
clone size: -; D gene: -; V gene: TRBV30; J gene: TRBJ2-3; CDR3 DNA: TGTGCCTGGAGTGTAACTACAGATACGCAGTATTTT; CDR3 protein: CAWSVTTDTQYF
clone size: -; D gene: -; V gene: TRBV27; J gene: TRBJ2-5; CDR3 DNA: TGTGCCAGCAGTTCGAAGGGGACTGACATAGAGACCCAGTACTTC; CDR3 protein: CASSSKGTDIETQYF
clone size: -; D gene: TRBD1; V gene: TRBV11-2; J gene: TRBJ1-1; CDR3 DNA: TGTGCCAGCAGCTCCCTCCGGGACAGGGGTGCTGAAGCTTTCTTT; CDR3 protein: CASSSLRDRGAEAFF
clone size: -; D gene: -; V gene: TRBV19; J gene: TRBJ2-3; CDR3 DNA: TGTGCCAGTCGGGGGGCAGGGGGTACAGATACGCAGTATTTT; CDR3 protein: CASRGAGGTDTQYF
clone size: -; D gene: -; V gene: TRBV11-2; J gene: TRBJ2-5; CDR3 DNA: TGTGCCAGCAGCTTAGATATTCTTAAAAAGTACCAAGAGACCCAGTACTTC; CDR3 protein: CASSLDILKKYQETQYF
clone size: -; D gene: -; V gene: TRBV6-1; J gene: TRBJ2-1; CDR3 DNA: TGTGCCAGCAGTGATATCCAGGAGTACAATGAGCAGTTCTTC; CDR3 protein: CASSDIQEYNEQFF
clone size: -; D gene: TRBD1; V gene: TRBV10-3; J gene: TRBJ1-2; CDR3 DNA: TGTGCCATCAGTGCGGGACAGTCTGGCGGCTACACCTTC; CDR3 protein: CAISAGQSGGYTF
clone size: many; D gene: -; V gene: TRBV5-1; J gene: TRBJ1-3; CDR3 DNA: TGCGCCAGCAGCGTGAGCGCAGGTGGAAACACCATATATTTT; CDR3 protein: CASSVSAGGNTIYF
clone size: -; D gene: -; V gene: TRBV5-1; J gene: TRBJ1-3; CDR3 DNA: TGCGCCAGCAGCTTGGAACAGGGAAACACCATATATTTT; CDR3 protein: CASSLEQGNTIYF
clone size: -; D gene: -; V gene: TRBV28; J gene: TRBJ2-7; CDR3 DNA: TGTGCCAGCAGTTTAGGGCAGGGACCATACGAGCAGTACTTC; CDR3 protein: CASSLGQGPYEQYF
clone size: -; D gene: -; V gene: TRBV15; J gene: TRBJ2-5; CDR3 DNA: TGTGCCACCAGCAGAGGTCCCGGAGCCTACCAAGAGACCCAGTACTTC; CDR3 protein: CATSRGPGAYQETQYF
clone size: -; D gene: -; V gene: TRBV7-2; J gene: TRBJ2-5; CDR3 DNA: TGTGCCAGCAGCTTAGATGCCACGATAAGGGTGACCCAGTACTTC; CDR3 protein: CASSLDATIRVTQYF
clone size: -; D gene: TRBD1; V gene: TRBV5-4; J gene: TRBJ1-4; CDR3 DNA: TGTGCCAGCAGCAAACCGGGACAGGGGAGCGCTAATGAAAAACTGTTTTTT; CDR3 protein: CASSKPGQGSANEKLFF
clone size: -; D gene: -; V gene: TRBV6-5; J gene: TRBJ1-1; CDR3 DNA: TGTGCCAGCAGTTATCCAGGGAGTTTTGAAGCTTTCTTT; CDR3 protein: CASSYPGSFEAFF
clone size: -; D gene: TRBD2; V gene: TRBV11-3; J gene: TRBJ2-1; CDR3 DNA: TGTGCCAGCAGCTTAGGACTAGCGGGAACCGATGAGCAGTTCTTC; CDR3 protein: CASSLGLAGTDEQFF
clone size: -; D gene: -; V gene: TRBV11-2; J gene: TRBJ2-5; CDR3 DNA: TGTGCCAGCAGCTTTATGGGGGAGACCCAGTACTTC; CDR3 protein: CASSFMGETQYF
clone size: -; D gene: -; V gene: TRBV11-2; J gene: TRBJ2-1; CDR3 DNA: TGTGCCAGCAGCTTAGAAGTAGGATACAACAATGAGCAGTTCTTC; CDR3 protein: CASSLEVGYNNEQFF
clone size: -; D gene: TRBD2; V gene: TRBV2; J gene: TRBJ2-1; CDR3 DNA: TGTGCCAGCAGTGTAGTGGGACTAGCGGGAGGGGTTGAGCAGTTCTTC; CDR3 protein: CASSVVGLAGGVEQFF
clone size: -; D gene: -; V gene: TRBV7-9; J gene: TRBJ1-4; CDR3 DNA: TGTGCCAGCAGCTTATCGGCGTACAGTGAAAAACTGTTTTTT; CDR3 protein: CASSLSAYSEKLFF
clone size: few; D gene: -; V gene: TRBV30; J gene: TRBJ1-5; CDR3 DNA: TGTGCCTGGAGTGTGTCGAGCAATCAGCCCCAGCATTTT; CDR3 protein: CAWSVSSNQPQHF
clone size: -; D gene: -; V gene: TRBV5-1; J gene: TRBJ2-5; CDR3 DNA: TGCGCCAGCAGCTTGGTTCCAGATCAAGAGACCCAGTACTTC; CDR3 protein: CASSLVPDQETQYF
clone size: -; D gene: -; V gene: TRBV27; J gene: TRBJ2-7; CDR3 DNA: TGTGCCAGCAGAGGGGGGGCAGGGAACCCGTACTTC; CDR3 protein: CASRGGAGNPYF
clone size: few; D gene: -; V gene: TRBV6-6; J gene: TRBJ2-2; CDR3 DNA: TGTGCCAGCAGTCAAGGAGGGGTCGGGGAGCTGTTTTTT; CDR3 protein: CASSQGGVGELFF
clone size: -; D gene: -; V gene: TRBV2; J gene: TRBJ1-2; CDR3 DNA: TGTGCCAGCAGTCCCACAGGGTTCTATGGCTACACCTTC; CDR3 protein: CASSPTGFYGYTF
clone size: -; D gene: -; V gene: TRBV4-2; J gene: TRBJ1-1; CDR3 DNA: TGTGCCAGCAGCCAAGATACAGGGTTTGCTGAAGCTTTCTTT; CDR3 protein: CASSQDTGFAEAFF
clone size: -; D gene: TRBD2; V gene: TRBV9; J gene: TRBJ2-3; CDR3 DNA: TGTGCCAGCAGCGTAGTGGGACTAGCGGCGGATACGCAGTATTTT; CDR3 protein: CASSVVGLAADTQYF
clone size: -; D gene: TRBD1; V gene: TRBV7-8; J gene: TRBJ2-3; CDR3 DNA: TGTGCCAGCAGCTCTGGGACAGTTCTGGATACGCAGTATTTT; CDR3 protein: CASSSGTVLDTQYF